Listed here are 9 T cell receptor beta chains from one sample, sequenced in a study of CD8 T cells in ankylosing spondylitis. TCRdb analysed the 5' RACE reads with MiXCR anew, one entry per CDR3 protein. The sample has almost 400,000 distinct CDR3 sequences; approximately 20% are singletons. Their specific antigens are unknown. Study-wide findings and caveats: Among TCR beta sequences, a motif of roughly 8 highly homologous variants appeared characteristic of ankylosing spondylitis blood.

The sequenced sample was blood, either unsorted or a sorted T cell fraction (not recorded which). These TCRs come from a male donor with ankylosing spondylitis.

This clonotype was observed a few times. This sequence joins TRBV29-1 and TRBJ1-1, with 7 bases lining up with TRBD1. The J segment lost 2 bases and the V segment lost 8 bases, leaving 5 bases of the junction unmatched. CDR1 SQVTM and CDR2 ANQGSEA come from the germline V gene. The CDR3 length is 12 residues. The CDR3 spells CSFRQGNTEAFF. Written as DNA, the CDR3 is TGCAGCTTCAGACAGGGAAACACTGAAGCTTTCTTT.

This clonotype has more than one count but fewer than ten. The V gene is TRBV29-1, the J gene TRBJ1-1; 10 bases are shared with TRBD1. The CDR3 runs to 13 residues. The J segment lost 6 bases and the V segment lost 7 bases, leaving 8 bases of the junction unmatched. CDR1 and CDR2 from the germline V gene are SQVTM and ANQGSEA. The CDR3 nucleotides are TGCAGCGAGTCGCGGGACAGGGGATCTGAAGCTTTCTTT. Translation: CSESRDRGSEAFF.

V gene TRBV10-3 combines with J gene TRBJ2-5, with 9 positions matching TRBD2. This CDR3 comprises 16 residues. V shed 0 bases and J 4 bases; nucleotides not matched to a gene: 6. Germline CDR1 and CDR2: ENHRY and SYGVKD. CDR3 sequence reads: CAISESGSGRGETQYF. CDR3 nucleotide sequence: TGTGCCATCAGTGAGTCAGGTAGCGGGAGAGGAGAGACCCAGTACTTC.

This chain joins TRBV7-3 and TRBJ2-2; 10 nucleotides align to TRBD1. Germline values: CDR1 SGHTA, CDR2 FQGTGA. V was clipped by 2 bases and J by 8 bases; unmatched bases: 5. There are 15 residues in the CDR3. The CDR3 loop is CASSLLTGGRGELFF. The CDR3 nucleotides read TGTGCCAGCAGCTTACTGACAGGGGGCAGAGGGGAGCTGTTTTTT. Full variable domain (remainder filled in from reference TRBV7-3 and TRBJ2-2): GAGVSQTPSNKVTEKGKYVELRCDPISGHTALYWYRQSLGQGPEFLIYFQGTGAADDSGLPNDRFFAVRPEGSVSTLKIQRTERGDSAVYLCASSLLTGGRGELFFGEGSRLTVL.

V and J are TRBV20-1 and TRBJ2-5; no firm D call. V was cut by 1 base and J by 2 bases, with 5 bases left in between. CDR3 length equals 12 residues. Germline loops: CDR1 DFQATT, CDR2 SNEGSKA (reference sequence). The CDR3: CSARVYQETQYF. CDR3 nucleotides: TGCAGTGCTAGAGTCTATCAAGAGACCCAGTACTTC.

The chain uses TRBV2 and TRBJ1-1; D call uncertain. Germline V gene data show CDR1 as SNHLY and CDR2 as FYNNEI. Trimming cost V 8 bases and J 9 bases, with 13 bases left between them. The CDR3 has 11 residues. The CDR3 DNA is TGTGCCAGCGGTTGGCAGCAAAAAGCTTTCTTT. This sequence encodes CASGWQQKAFF.

V is TRBV6-5 and J is TRBJ2-1; 14 positions agree with TRBD2. The junction had 6 bases not matched to a gene; V was cut back by 4 bases and J by 7 bases. The CDR3 is 16 residues long. Germline loops: CDR1 MNHEY, CDR2 SVGAGI. The CDR3 DNA follows: TGTGCCAGCAGTTCCGGGACTAGCGGGAGCCGGAATGAGCAGTTCTTC. Its protein product is CASSSGTSGSRNEQFF.

Many counts were recorded for this clonotype. J is TRBJ2-7 and V is TRBV5-6; no clear D. In germline, CDR1 is SGHDT, CDR2 YYEEEE. V was shortened by 4 bases and J by 4 bases, with 9 bases between the two germline ends. This CDR3 region has 12 residues. CDR3 nucleotides: TGTGCCAGCAGCAGGGTTAGGTACGAGCAGTACTTC. Translation gives CASSRVRYEQYF. The full variable domain, completed using reference TRBV5-6 and TRBJ2-7, is DAGVTQSPTHLIKTRGQQVTLRCSPKSGHDTVSWYQQALGQGPQFIFQYYEEEERQRGNFPDRFSGHQFPNYSSELNVNALLLGDSALYLCASSRVRYEQYFGPGTRLTVT.

This clonotype was observed at least ten times. The gene calls are TRBV12-3 or TRBV12-4 and TRBJ1-3; maybe TRBD1 (6 bases). The V and J ends lost 6 bases and 0 bases respectively, with 9 bases between them. The length of the CDR3 is 14 residues. CDR3 sequence (DNA): TGTGCCAGCAGAAGGACAGTCTCTGGAAACACCATATATTTT. This sequence encodes CASRRTVSGNTIYF.